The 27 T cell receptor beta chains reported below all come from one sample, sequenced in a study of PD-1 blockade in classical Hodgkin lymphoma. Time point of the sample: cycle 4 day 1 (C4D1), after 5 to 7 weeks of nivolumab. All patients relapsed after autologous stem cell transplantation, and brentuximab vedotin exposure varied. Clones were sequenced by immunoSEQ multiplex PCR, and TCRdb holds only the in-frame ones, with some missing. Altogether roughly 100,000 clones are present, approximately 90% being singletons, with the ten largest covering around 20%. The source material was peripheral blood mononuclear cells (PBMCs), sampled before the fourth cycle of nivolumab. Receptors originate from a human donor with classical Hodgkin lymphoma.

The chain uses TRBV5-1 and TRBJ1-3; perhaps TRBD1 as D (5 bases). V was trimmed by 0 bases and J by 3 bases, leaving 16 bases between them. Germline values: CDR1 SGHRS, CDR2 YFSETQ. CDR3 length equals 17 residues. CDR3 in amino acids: CASSLGLGGSSGNTIYF. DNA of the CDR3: TGCGCCAGCAGCTTGGGGCTCGGGGGTTCGAGTGGAAACACCATATATTTT.

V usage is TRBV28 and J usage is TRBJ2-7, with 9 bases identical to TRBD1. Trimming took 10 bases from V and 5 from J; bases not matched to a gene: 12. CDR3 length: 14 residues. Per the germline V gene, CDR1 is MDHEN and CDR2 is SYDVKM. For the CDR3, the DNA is TGTGCCACCAATTTGGGACAGGGTAGGAACGAGCAGTACTTC. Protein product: CATNLGQGRNEQYF.

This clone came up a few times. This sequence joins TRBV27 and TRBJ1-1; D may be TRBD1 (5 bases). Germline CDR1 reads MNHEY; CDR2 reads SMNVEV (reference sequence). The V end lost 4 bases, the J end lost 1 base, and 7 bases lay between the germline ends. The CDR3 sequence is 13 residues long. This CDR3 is CASSWDGNTEAFF. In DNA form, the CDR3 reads TGTGCCAGCAGTTGGGACGGGAACACTGAAGCTTTCTTT.

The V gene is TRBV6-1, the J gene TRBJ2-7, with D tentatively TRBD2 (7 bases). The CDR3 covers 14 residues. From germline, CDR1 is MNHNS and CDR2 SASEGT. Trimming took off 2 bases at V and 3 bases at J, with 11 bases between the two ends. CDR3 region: CASSERGASYEQYF. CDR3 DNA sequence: TGTGCCAGCAGTGAACGGGGGGCGAGCTACGAGCAGTACTTC.

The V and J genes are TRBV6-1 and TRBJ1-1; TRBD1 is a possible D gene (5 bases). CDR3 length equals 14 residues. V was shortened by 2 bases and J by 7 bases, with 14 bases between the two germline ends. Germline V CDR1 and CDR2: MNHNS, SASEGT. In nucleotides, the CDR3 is TGTGCCAGCAGTGAATTGGGGGGAGGTGGTGAAGCTTTCTTT. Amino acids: CASSELGGGGEAFF.

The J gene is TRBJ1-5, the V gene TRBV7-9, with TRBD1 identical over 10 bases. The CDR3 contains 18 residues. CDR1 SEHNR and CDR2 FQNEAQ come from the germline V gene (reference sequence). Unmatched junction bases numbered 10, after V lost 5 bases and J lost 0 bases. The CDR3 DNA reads TGTGCCAGCAGCAACGACAGGGGGCGGGATATTAGCAATCAGCCCCAGCATTTT. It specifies CASSNDRGRDISNQPQHF.

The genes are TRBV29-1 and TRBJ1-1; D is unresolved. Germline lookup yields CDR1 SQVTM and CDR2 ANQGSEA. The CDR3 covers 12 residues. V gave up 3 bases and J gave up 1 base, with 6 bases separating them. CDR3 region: CSVEKANTEAFF. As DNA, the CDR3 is TGCAGCGTTGAGAAAGCGAACACTGAAGCTTTCTTT.

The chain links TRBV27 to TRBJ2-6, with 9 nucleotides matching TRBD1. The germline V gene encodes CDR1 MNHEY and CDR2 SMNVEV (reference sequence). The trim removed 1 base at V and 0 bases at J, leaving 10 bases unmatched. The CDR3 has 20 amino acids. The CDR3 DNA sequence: TGTGCCAGCAGTTTATACGGATGGGACAGGGTTTCCTCTGGGGCCAACGTCCTGACTTTC. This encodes CASSLYGWDRVSSGANVLTF.

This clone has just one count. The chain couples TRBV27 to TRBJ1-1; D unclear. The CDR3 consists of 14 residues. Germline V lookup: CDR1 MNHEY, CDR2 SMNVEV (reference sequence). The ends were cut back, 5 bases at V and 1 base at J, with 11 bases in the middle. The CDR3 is CASSPPNRNTEAFF. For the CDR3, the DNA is TGTGCCAGCAGTCCCCCTAATAGGAACACTGAAGCTTTCTTT.

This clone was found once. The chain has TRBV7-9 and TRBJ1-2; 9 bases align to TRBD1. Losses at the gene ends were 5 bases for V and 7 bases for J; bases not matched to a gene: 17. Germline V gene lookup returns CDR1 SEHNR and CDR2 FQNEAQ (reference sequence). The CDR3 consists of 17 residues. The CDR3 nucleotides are TGTGCCAGCAGCCTCGGACAGGGGTTTGGGAATGAGGGTGGCTACACCTTC. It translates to CASSLGQGFGNEGGYTF.

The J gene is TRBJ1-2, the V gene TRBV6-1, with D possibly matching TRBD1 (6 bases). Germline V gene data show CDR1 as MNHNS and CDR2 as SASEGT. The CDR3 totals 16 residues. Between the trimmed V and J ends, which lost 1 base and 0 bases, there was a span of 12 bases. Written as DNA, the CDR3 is TGTGCCAGCAGTGAAGTTATTGCAGGGGCTAACTATGGCTACACCTTC. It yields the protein CASSEVIAGANYGYTF.

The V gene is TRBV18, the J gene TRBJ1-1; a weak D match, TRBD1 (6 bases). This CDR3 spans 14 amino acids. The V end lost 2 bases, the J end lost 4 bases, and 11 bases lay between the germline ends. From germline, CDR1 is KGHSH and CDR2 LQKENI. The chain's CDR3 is CASSPYREATEAFF. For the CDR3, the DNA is TGTGCCAGCTCACCATACAGGGAGGCCACTGAAGCTTTCTTT. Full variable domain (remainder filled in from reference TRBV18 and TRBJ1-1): NAGVMQNPRHLVRRRGQEARLRCSPMKGHSHVYWYRQLPEEGLKFMVYLQKENIIDESGMPKERFSAEFPKEGPSILRIQQVVRGDSAAYFCASSPYREATEAFFGQGTRLTVV.

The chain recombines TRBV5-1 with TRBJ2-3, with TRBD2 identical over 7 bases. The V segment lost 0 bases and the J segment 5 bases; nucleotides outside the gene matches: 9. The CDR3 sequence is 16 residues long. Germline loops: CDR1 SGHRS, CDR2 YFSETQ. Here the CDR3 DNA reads TGCGCCAGCAGCTTGGGAAACGCGGGAGCCCAAGATACGCAGTATTTT. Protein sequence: CASSLGNAGAQDTQYF.

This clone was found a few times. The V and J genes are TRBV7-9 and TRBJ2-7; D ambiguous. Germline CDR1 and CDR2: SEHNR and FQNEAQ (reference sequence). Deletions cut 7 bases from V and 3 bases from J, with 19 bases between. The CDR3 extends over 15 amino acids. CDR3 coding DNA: TGTGCCAGCAACAAAATCTCCACCGCTAGCTACGAGCAGTACTTC. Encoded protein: CASNKISTASYEQYF.

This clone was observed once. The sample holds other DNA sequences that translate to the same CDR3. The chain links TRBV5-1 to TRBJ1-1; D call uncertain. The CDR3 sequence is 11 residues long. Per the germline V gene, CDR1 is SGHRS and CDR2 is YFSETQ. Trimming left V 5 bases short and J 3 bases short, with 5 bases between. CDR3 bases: TGCGCCAGCAGGGGAGACACTGAAGCTTTCTTT. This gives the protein CASRGDTEAFF.

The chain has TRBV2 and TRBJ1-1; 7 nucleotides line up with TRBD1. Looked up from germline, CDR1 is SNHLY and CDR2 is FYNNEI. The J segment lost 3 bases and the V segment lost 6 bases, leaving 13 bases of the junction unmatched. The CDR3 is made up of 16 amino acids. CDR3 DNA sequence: TGTGCCAGCAGGGGCCTTCAGAGAACAGGGGACACTGAAGCTTTCTTT. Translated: CASRGLQRTGDTEAFF. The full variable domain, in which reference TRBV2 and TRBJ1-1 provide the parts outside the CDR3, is EPEVTQTPSHQVTQMGQEVILRCVPISNHLYFYWYRQILGQKVEFLVSFYNNEISEKSEIFDDQFSVERPDGSNFTLKIRSTKLEDSAMYFCASRGLQRTGDTEAFFGQGTRLTVV.

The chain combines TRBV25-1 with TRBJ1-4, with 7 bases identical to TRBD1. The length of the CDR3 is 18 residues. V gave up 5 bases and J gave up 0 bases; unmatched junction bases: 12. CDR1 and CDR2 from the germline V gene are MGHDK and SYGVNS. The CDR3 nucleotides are TGTGCCAGCAGTAGGCGGCCAGGGGGACTTGCAACTAATGAAAAACTGTTTTTT. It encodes CASSRRPGGLATNEKLFF.

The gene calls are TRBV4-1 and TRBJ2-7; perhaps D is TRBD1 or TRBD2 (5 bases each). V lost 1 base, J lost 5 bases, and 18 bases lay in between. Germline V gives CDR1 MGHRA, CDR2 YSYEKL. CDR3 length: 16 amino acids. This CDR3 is CASSQGDRVGYNEQYF. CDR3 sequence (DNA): TGCGCCAGCAGCCAAGGGGACCGGGTGGGGTACAACGAGCAGTACTTC.

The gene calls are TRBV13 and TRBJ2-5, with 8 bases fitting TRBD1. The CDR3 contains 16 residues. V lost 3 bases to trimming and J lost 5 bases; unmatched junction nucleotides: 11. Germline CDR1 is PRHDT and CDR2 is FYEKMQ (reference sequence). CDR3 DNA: TGTGCCAGCAGCTTGGAGCAGGGGGCTGAGAGGGAGACCCAGTACTTC. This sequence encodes CASSLEQGAERETQYF.

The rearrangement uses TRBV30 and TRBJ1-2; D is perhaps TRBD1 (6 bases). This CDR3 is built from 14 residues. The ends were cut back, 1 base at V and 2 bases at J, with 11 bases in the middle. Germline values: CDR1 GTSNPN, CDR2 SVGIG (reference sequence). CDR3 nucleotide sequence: TGTGCCTGGAGTGGGAGGGGGGAAAACTATGGCTACACCTTC. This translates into CAWSGRGENYGYTF.

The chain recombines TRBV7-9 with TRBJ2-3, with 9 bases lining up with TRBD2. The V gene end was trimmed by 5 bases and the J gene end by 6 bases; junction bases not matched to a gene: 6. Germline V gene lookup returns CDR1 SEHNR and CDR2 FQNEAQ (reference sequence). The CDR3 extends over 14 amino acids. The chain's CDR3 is CASSPLAGMDTQYF. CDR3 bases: TGTGCCAGCAGCCCTCTAGCGGGAATGGATACGCAGTATTTT.

CDR3 coding DNA: TGTGCCAGCAGCTTGGCTCCCGCAAATGAGCAGTTCTTC. Translation: CASSLAPANEQFF. V is TRBV5-6 and J is TRBJ2-1; D not resolved. The CDR3 has 13 residues. CDR1 and CDR2 (germline): SGHDT, YYEEEE. V was cut by 0 bases and J by 7 bases, with 8 bases left in between.

In DNA form, the CDR3 reads TGTGCCAGCTCACCAAGTACAGGCGTCAACACTGAAGCTTTCTTT. This translates into CASSPSTGVNTEAFF. V gene TRBV18 combines with J gene TRBJ1-1; perhaps TRBD1 as D (5 bases). This CDR3 is built from 15 residues. With 2 bases removed from V and 2 bases from J, the gap between germline ends came to 12 bases. Germline loops: CDR1 KGHSH, CDR2 LQKENI.

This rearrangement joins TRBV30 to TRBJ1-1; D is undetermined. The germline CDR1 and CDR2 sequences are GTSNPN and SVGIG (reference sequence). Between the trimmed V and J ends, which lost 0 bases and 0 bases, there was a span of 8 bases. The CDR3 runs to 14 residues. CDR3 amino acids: CAWSVRQLNTEAFF. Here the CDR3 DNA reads TGTGCCTGGAGTGTACGGCAGTTGAACACTGAAGCTTTCTTT.

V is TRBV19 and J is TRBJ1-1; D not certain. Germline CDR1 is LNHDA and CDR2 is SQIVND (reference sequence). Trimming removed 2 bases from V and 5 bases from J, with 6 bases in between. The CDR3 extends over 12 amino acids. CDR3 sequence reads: CASSITRTEAFF. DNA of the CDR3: TGTGCCAGTAGTATAACGAGGACTGAAGCTTTCTTT.

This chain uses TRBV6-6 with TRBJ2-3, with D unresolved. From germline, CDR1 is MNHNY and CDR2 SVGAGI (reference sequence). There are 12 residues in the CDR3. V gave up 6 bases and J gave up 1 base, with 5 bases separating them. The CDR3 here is CASSIRTDTQYF. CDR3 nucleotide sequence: TGTGCCAGCAGCATACGCACAGATACGCAGTATTTT.

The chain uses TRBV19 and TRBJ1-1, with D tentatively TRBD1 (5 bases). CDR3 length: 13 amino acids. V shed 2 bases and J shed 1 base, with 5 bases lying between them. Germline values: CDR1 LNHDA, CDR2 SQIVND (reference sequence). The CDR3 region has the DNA TGTGCCAGTAGTATACAGGGGAACACTGAAGCTTTCTTT. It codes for CASSIQGNTEAFF.